The clone carrying this T cell receptor beta chain was seen a single time. Its antigen is undetermined. Per germline, CDR1 MDHEN and CDR2 SYDVKM. Trimming pared 3 bases from V and 7 bases from J, leaving 18 bases between. The CDR3 loop spans 15 amino acids. The sample comes from a study of T cell repertoires in cytomegalovirus infection. TCRdb independently ran MiXCR on the reads; one entry per CDR3 protein. The table has approximately 770,000 distinct CDR3 sequences, about 27% seen once. Regarding the study as a whole: HLA-C-restricted CMV clonotypes gave the most frequent clonotype in two of eight donors.

This TCR was sampled from a human donor in good health (CMV status not recorded). Some clones in this sample may be carry-over from other donors' samples. Sequences were derived from cultured CD8+ T cells from PBMCs, sampled from culture after CMV antigen stimulation. This chain links TRBV28 with TRBJ1-1; D call uncertain. The CDR3 region is CASSLPPVVMGEAFF. The CDR3 nucleotides read TGTGCCAGCAGTTTGCCTCCAGTCGTGATGGGTGAAGCTTTCTTT. The entire variable domain, with the rest obtained from reference TRBV28 and TRBJ1-1, is as follows: DVKVTQSSRYLVKRTGEKVFLECVQDMDHENMFWYRQDPGLGLRLIYFSYDVKMKEKGDIPEGYSVSREKKERFSLILESASTNQTSMYLCASSLPPVVMGEAFFGQGTRLTVV.